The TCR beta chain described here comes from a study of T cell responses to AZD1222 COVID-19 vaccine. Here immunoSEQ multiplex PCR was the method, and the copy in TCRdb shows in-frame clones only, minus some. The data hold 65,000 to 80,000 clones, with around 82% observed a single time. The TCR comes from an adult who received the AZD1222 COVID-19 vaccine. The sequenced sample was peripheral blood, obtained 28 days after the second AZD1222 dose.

The CDR3 sequence: CASSRAGQLNTEAFF. CDR3 coding DNA: TGCGCCAGCAGCCGGGCGGGACAGCTGAACACTGAAGCTTTCTTT. V and J are TRBV4-1 and TRBJ1-1, with 7 bases identical to TRBD1. Germline V CDR1 and CDR2: MGHRA, YSYEKL. V lost 4 bases, J lost 0 bases, and 5 bases stayed unmatched. This CDR3 has 15 amino acids.